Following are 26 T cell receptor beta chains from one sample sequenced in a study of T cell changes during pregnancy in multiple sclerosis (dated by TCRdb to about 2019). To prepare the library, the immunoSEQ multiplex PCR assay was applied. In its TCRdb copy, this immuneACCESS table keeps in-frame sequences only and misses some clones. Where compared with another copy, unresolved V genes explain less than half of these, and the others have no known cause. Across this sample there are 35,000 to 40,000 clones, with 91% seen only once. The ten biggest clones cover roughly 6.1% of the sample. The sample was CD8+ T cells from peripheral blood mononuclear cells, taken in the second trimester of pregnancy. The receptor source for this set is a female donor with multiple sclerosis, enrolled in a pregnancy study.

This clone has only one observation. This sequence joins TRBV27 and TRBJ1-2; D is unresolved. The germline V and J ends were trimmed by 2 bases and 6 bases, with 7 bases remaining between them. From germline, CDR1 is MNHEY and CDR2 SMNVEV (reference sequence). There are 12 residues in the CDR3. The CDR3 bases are TGTGCCAGCAGTTTAGGAGGAAATGGCTACACCTTC. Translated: CASSLGGNGYTF.

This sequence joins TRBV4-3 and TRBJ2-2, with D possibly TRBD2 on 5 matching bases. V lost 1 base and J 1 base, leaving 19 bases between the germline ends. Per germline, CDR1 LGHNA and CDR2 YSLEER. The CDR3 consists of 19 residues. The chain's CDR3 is CASSQGSPGLFMNTGELFF. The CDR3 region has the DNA TGCGCCAGCAGCCAAGGCTCCCCTGGACTCTTTATGAACACCGGGGAGCTGTTTTTT.

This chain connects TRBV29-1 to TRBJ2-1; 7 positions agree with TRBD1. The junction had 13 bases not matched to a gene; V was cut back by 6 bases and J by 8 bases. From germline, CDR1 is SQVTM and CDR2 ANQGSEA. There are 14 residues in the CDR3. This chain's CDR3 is CSVFGLTGIHEQFF. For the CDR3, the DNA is TGCAGCGTCTTTGGGCTGACAGGGATCCATGAGCAGTTCTTC.

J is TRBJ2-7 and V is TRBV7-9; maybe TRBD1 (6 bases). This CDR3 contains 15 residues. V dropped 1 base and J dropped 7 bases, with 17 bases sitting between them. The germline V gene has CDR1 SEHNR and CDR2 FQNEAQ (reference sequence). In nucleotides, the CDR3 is TGTGCCAGCAGCTTAGGACAGGCATCGGTGTGGGAGCAGTACTTC. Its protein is CASSLGQASVWEQYF.

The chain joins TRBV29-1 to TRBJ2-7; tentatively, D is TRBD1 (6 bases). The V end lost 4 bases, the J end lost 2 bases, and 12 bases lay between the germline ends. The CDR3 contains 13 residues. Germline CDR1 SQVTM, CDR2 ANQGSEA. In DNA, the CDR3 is TGCAGCGTTGTGGGGGCTGGAACCTACGAGCAGTACTTC. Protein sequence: CSVVGAGTYEQYF.

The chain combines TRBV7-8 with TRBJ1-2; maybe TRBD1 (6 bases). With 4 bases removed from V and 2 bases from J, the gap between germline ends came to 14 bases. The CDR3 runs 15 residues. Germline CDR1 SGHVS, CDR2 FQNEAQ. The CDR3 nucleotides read TGTGCCAGCAGCTACACACAGGGTTCGAACTATGGCTACACCTTC. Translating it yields CASSYTQGSNYGYTF. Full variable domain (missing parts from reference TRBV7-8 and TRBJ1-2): GAGVSQSPRYKVAKRGQDVALRCDPISGHVSLFWYQQALGQGPEFLTYFQNEAQLDKSGLPSDRFFAERPEGSVSTLKIQRTQQEDSAVYLCASSYTQGSNYGYTFGSGTRLTVV.

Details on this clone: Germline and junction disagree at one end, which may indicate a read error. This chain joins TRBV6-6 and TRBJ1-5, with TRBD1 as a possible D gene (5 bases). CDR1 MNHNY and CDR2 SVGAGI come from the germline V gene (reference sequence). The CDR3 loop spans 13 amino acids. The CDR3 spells CASTYQGDQPQHF. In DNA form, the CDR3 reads TGTGCCAGCACTTACCAGGGCGATCAGCCCCAGCATTTT.

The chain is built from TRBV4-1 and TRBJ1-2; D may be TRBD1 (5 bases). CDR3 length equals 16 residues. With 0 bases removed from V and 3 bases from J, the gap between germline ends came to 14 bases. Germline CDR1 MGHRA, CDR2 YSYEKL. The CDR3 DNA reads TGCGCCAGCAGCCAAGATGGGGCGGTGTGGGACTATGGCTACACCTTC. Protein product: CASSQDGAVWDYGYTF.

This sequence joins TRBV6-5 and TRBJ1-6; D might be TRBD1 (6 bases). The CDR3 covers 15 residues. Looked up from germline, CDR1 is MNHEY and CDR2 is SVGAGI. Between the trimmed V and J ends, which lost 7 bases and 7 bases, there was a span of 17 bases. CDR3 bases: TGTGCCAGCACGAACAGGGCCCAGGGGAATTCACCCCTCCACTTT. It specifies CASTNRAQGNSPLHF.

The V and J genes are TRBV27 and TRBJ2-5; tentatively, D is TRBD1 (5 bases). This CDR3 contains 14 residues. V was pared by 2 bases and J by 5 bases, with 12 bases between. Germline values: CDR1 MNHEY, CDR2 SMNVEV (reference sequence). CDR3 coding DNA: TGTGCCAGCAGTTTAGGGCAGGGAATCGAGACCCAGTACTTC. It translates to CASSLGQGIETQYF.

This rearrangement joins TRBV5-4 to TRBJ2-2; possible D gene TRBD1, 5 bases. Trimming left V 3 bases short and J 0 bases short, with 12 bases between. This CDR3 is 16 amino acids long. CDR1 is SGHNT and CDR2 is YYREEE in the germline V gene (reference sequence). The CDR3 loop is CASSSRVSANTGELFF. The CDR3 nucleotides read TGTGCCAGCAGCTCCAGGGTGTCCGCGAACACCGGGGAGCTGTTTTTT. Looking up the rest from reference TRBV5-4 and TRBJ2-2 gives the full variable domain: ETGVTQSPTHLIKTRGQQVTLRCSSQSGHNTVSWYQQALGQGPQFIFQYYREEENGRGNFPPRFSGLQFPNYSSELNVNALELDDSALYLCASSSRVSANTGELFFGEGSRLTVL.

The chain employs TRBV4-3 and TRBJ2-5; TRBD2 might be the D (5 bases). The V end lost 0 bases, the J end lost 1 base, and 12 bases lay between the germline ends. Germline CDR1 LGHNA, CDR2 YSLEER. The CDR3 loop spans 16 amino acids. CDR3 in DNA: TGCGCCAGCAGCCAAGATCTACCGGCGGGCCAAGAGACCCAGTACTTC. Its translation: CASSQDLPAGQETQYF.

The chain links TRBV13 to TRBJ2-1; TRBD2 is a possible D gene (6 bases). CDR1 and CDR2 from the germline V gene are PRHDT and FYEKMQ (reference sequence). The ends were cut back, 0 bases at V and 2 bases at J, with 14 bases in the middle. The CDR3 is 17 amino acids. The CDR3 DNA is TGTGCCAGCAGCTTAGGATCGGGGGTGGGGACCTACAATGAGCAGTTCTTC. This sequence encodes CASSLGSGVGTYNEQFF.

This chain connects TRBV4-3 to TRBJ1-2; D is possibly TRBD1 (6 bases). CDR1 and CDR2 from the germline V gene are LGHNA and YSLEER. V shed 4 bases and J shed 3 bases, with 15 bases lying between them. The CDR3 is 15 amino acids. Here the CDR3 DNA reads TGCGCCAGCAGCCTCTCATTCTCAGGGGACTATGGCTACACCTTC. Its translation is CASSLSFSGDYGYTF.

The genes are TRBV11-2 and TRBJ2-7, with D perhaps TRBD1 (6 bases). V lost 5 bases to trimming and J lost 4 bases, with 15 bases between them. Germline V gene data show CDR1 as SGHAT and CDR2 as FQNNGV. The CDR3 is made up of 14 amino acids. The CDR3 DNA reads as TGTGCCAGCAGCGTAGGAACAGGGAGTTACGAGCAGTACTTC. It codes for CASSVGTGSYEQYF. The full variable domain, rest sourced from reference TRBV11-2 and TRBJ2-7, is EAGVAQSPRYKIIEKRQSVAFWCNPISGHATLYWYQQILGQGPKLLIQFQNNGVVDDSQLPKDRFSAERLKGVDSTLKIQPAKLEDSAVYLCASSVGTGSYEQYFGPGTRLTVT.

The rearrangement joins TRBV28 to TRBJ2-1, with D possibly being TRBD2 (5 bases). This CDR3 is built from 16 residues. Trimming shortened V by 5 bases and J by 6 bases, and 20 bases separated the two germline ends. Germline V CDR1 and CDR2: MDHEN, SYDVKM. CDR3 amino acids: CASSPRGDYLSNEQFF. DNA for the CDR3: TGTGCCAGCAGTCCCCGAGGAGACTACCTTTCCAATGAGCAGTTCTTC.

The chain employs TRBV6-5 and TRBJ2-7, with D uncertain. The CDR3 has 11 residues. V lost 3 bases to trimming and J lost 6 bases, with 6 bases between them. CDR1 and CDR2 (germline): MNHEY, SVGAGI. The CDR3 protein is CASSYRSEQYF. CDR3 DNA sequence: TGTGCCAGCAGTTATCGGTCCGAGCAGTACTTC.

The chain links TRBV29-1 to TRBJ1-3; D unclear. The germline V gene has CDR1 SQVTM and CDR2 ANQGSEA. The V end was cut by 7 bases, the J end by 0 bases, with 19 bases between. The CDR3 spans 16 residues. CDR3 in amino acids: CSATEEGSTSGNTIYF. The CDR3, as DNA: TGCAGCGCCACAGAGGAGGGTTCCACCTCTGGAAACACCATATATTTT.

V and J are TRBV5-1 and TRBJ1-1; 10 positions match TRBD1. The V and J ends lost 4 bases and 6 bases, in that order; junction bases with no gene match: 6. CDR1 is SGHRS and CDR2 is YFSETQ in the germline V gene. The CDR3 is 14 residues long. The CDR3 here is CASSDRGRGPEAFF. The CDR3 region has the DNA TGCGCCAGCAGCGACAGGGGGCGCGGGCCTGAAGCTTTCTTT.

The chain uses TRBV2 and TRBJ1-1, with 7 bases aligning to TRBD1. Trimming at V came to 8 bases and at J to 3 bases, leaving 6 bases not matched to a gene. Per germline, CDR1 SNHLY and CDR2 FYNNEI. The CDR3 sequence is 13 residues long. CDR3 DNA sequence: TGTGCCAGCGGGGACAGTGTGGACACTGAAGCTTTCTTT. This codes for CASGDSVDTEAFF.

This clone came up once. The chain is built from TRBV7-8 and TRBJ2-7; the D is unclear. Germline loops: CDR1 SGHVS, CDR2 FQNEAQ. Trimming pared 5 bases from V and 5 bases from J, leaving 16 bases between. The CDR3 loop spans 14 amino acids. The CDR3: CASSLSRGLDEQYF. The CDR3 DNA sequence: TGTGCCAGCAGCCTATCGCGCGGATTGGACGAGCAGTACTTC.

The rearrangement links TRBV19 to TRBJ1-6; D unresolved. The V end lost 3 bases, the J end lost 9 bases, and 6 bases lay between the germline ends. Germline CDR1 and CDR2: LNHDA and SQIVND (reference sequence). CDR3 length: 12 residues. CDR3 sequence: CASSIGSSPLHF. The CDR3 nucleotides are TGTGCCAGTAGTATCGGGAGTTCACCCCTCCACTTT.

The CDR3 loop reads CASSPSTGEAAGELFF. Here the CDR3 DNA reads TGTGCCAGCAGCCCATCAACAGGGGAAGCGGCCGGGGAGCTGTTTTTT. J is TRBJ2-2 and V is TRBV7-7; 7 bases line up with TRBD1. In germline, CDR1 is SSHAT, CDR2 FNYEAQ (reference sequence). With V trimmed by 5 bases and J by 6 bases, 12 bases remained unmatched. This CDR3 has 16 residues.

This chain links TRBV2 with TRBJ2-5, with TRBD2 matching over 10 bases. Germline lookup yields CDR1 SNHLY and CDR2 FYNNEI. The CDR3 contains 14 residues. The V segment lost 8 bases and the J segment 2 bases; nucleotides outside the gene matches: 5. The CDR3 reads CASQLAGLQETQYF. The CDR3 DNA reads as TGTGCCAGCCAACTAGCGGGGTTACAAGAGACCCAGTACTTC. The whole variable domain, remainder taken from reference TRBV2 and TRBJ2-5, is EPEVTQTPSHQVTQMGQEVILRCVPISNHLYFYWYRQILGQKVEFLVSFYNNEISEKSEIFDDQFSVERPDGSNFTLKIRSTKLEDSAMYFCASQLAGLQETQYFGPGTRLLVL.

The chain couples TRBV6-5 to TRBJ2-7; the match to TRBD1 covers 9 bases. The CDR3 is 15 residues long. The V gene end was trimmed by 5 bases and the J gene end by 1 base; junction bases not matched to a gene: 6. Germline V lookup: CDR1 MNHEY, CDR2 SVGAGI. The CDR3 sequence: CASSQGTGRSYEQYF. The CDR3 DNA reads TGTGCCAGCAGTCAAGGGACAGGGCGTTCCTACGAGCAGTACTTC.

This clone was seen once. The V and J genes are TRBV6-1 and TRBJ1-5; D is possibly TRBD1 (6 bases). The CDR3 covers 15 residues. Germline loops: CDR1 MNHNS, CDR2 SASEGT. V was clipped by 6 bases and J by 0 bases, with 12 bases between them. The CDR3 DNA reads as TGTGCCAGCAGCGGGACACACTATAGCAATCAGCCCCAGCATTTT. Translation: CASSGTHYSNQPQHF.